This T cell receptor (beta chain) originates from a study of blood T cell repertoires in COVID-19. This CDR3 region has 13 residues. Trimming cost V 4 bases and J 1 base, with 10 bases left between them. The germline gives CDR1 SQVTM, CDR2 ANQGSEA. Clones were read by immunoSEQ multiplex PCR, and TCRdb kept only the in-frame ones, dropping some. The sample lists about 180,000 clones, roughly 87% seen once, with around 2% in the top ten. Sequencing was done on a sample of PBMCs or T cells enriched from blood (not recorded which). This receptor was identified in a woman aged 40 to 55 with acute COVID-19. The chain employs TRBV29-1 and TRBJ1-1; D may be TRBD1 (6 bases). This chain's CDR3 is CSVVLQGNTEAFF. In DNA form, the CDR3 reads TGCAGCGTTGTTTTACAGGGGAACACTGAAGCTTTCTTT.